The 15 T cell receptor beta chains reported below all come from one sample, sequenced in a study of cytomegalovirus exposure and HLA in healthy donors. 60 Vbeta and 13 Jbeta primers were used in PCR. The table came from immunoSEQ multiplex PCR; TCRdb's copy has only in-frame clones and leaves some out. This sample has over 150,000 clones, with roughly 79% found just once. The sequenced sample was PBMCs. The receptor set was obtained from a woman aged 45-65 years in good health and CMV-seropositive.

V gene TRBV5-6 combines with J gene TRBJ2-7, with D possibly TRBD2 on 6 matching bases. Looked up from germline, CDR1 is SGHDT and CDR2 is YYEEEE. This CDR3 is built from 14 residues. Trimming took 2 bases from V and 6 from J, leaving 15 bases between them. The CDR3 loop is CASSLGTEGSEQYF. CDR3 sequence (DNA): TGTGCCAGCAGCTTAGGGACGGAGGGCTCCGAGCAGTACTTC.

This clone appeared a single time. Different DNA sequences within this sample yield the same CDR3. The V gene is TRBV28, the J gene TRBJ2-7, with 8 bases identical to TRBD1. V lost 8 bases and J lost 7; bases outside the gene matches: 10. The CDR3 runs 13 residues. The germline V gene encodes CDR1 MDHEN and CDR2 SYDVKM. CDR3 in DNA: TGTGCCAGCGAACAGGGGGACGGGTATGAGCAGTACTTC. It is translated as CASEQGDGYEQYF. Full variable domain (missing parts from reference TRBV28 and TRBJ2-7): DVKVTQSSRYLVKRTGEKVFLECVQDMDHENMFWYRQDPGLGLRLIYFSYDVKMKEKGDIPEGYSVSREKKERFSLILESASTNQTSMYLCASEQGDGYEQYFGPGTRLTVT.

This rearrangement joins TRBV4-3 to TRBJ2-6; TRBD2 is a possible D gene (6 bases). The CDR3 is 16 residues long. CDR1 LGHNA and CDR2 YSLEER come from the germline V gene. The germline V and J ends were trimmed by 0 bases and 1 base, with 7 bases remaining between them. CDR3 protein: CASSQDRGSGANVLTF. The CDR3 DNA reads as TGCGCCAGCAGCCAAGATCGGGGGTCTGGGGCCAACGTCCTGACTTTC.

The V gene is TRBV4-2, the J gene TRBJ2-2; 9 bases align to TRBD1. This CDR3 comprises 15 residues. In germline, CDR1 is LGHNA, CDR2 YNFKEQ. J gave up 7 bases and V 2 bases, and 5 bases lay outside the gene matches. CDR3 amino acids: CASSQTGGRGGELFF. The DNA for the CDR3 is TGTGCCAGCAGCCAAACAGGGGGCCGGGGCGGGGAGCTGTTTTTT.

As for this clone: The sample carries other DNA sequences with the same CDR3. The chain uses TRBV7-2 and TRBJ2-7; D possibly corresponds to TRBD1 (6 bases). The CDR3 has 14 residues. Trimming pared 5 bases from V and 1 base from J, leaving 12 bases between. CDR1 and CDR2 (germline): SGHTA, FQGNSA. The CDR3 DNA reads as TGTGCCAGCAGCCCCCTGGGGGCTTCCTACGAGCAGTACTTC. It translates to CASSPLGASYEQYF.

This clone appeared a few times. The V gene is TRBV28, the J gene TRBJ2-7; TRBD1 agrees at 7 bases. Trimming took 5 bases from V and 2 from J; bases not matched to a gene: 6. The CDR3 extends over 14 amino acids. Germline assignment: CDR1 MDHEN and CDR2 SYDVKM. As DNA, the CDR3 is TGTGCCAGCAGTCTCCCGGGACAGACCTACGAGCAGTACTTC. Its protein product is CASSLPGQTYEQYF.

This clone occurred a few times. The chain uses TRBV30 and TRBJ2-6; a possible D gene is TRBD1 (5 bases). The V gene's germline CDR1 is GTSNPN and CDR2 SVGIG (reference sequence). CDR3 length: 14 amino acids. Here the CDR3 DNA reads TGTGCGGGGCAGGGAAGCTCTGGGGCCAACGTCCTGACTTTC. Translated: CAGQGSSGANVLTF.

The rearrangement links TRBV6-5 to TRBJ1-1, with 8 bases aligning to TRBD1. V shed 5 bases and J 1 base; nucleotides not matched to a gene: 6. The CDR3 runs 15 residues. Germline values: CDR1 MNHEY, CDR2 SVGAGI. CDR3 amino acids: CASSRLQGGNTEAFF. CDR3 sequence (DNA): TGTGCCAGCAGTCGCCTACAGGGGGGGAACACTGAAGCTTTCTTT.

This clone was detected only a few times. Relative to the germline gene, one junction end is altered; a read error may explain this. The chain joins TRBV7-7 to TRBJ2-7; 14 bases are a match to TRBD2. CDR1 and CDR2 (germline): SSHAT, FNYEAQ (reference sequence). This CDR3 has 17 amino acids. The CDR3: CASSKGLAGEGLYEQYF. The CDR3 nucleotides are TGTGCTAGCAGCAAGGGACTAGCGGGAGAAGGGCTCTACGAGCAGTACTTC.

The chain has TRBV19 and TRBJ1-1; D is unclear. The CDR3 is made up of 14 amino acids. Trimming left V 5 bases short and J 6 bases short, with 16 bases between. Germline CDR1 reads LNHDA; CDR2 reads SQIVND (reference sequence). CDR3 nucleotide sequence: TGTGCCAGTAGTCCCGGGAAAGTAGGCGCTGAAGCTTTCTTT. This translates into CASSPGKVGAEAFF.

The sample holds one count of this clone. The chain has TRBV6-1 and TRBJ2-7, with TRBD1 matching over 8 bases. V dropped 4 bases and J dropped 4; count of bases not matched to a gene: 9. CDR3 length equals 15 residues. The germline V gene encodes CDR1 MNHNS and CDR2 SASEGT. The CDR3 reads CASSAEGTGWYEQYF. The CDR3, as DNA: TGTGCCAGCAGTGCAGAAGGGACAGGTTGGTACGAGCAGTACTTC.

This sequence joins TRBV7-2 and TRBJ2-7; 8 bases agree with TRBD1. V trimming: 1 base; J trimming: 3 bases; junction bases outside the gene matches: 2. The CDR3 is 14 residues long. CDR1 is SGHTA and CDR2 is FQGNSA in the germline V gene. For the CDR3, the DNA is TGTGCCAGCAGCTTAGGGACAGGGTTCTACGAGCAGTACTTC. Translation gives CASSLGTGFYEQYF.

The J gene is TRBJ2-4, the V gene TRBV19; TRBD1 agrees at 8 bases. Per germline, CDR1 LNHDA and CDR2 SQIVND (reference sequence). This CDR3 has 21 amino acids. With 7 bases clipped from V and 2 bases from J, the junction kept 25 bases outside the gene matches. The CDR3 DNA reads TGTGCCAGTACCCCTTCTTCGCCCTCCACCCGACAGGGGTGGACCAAAAACATTCAGTACTTC. Its protein is CASTPSSPSTRQGWTKNIQYF. The whole variable domain, remainder taken from reference TRBV19 and TRBJ2-4, is DGGITQSPKYLFRKEGQNVTLSCEQNLNHDAMYWYRQDPGQGLRLIYYSQIVNDFQKGDIAEGYSVSREKKESFPLTVTSAQKNPTAFYLCASTPSSPSTRQGWTKNIQYFGAGTRLSVL.

The rearrangement uses TRBV4-3 and TRBJ1-2; perhaps TRBD1 as D (6 bases). The CDR3 contains 18 residues. Germline CDR1 LGHNA, CDR2 YSLEER. V was pared by 0 bases and J by 4 bases, with 21 bases between. The CDR3 spells CASSQEIGGARLGYGYTF. CDR3 nucleotide sequence: TGCGCCAGCAGCCAAGAAATAGGGGGGGCGCGTCTAGGCTATGGCTACACCTTC.

The chain joins TRBV2 to TRBJ2-7; 8 bases line up with TRBD2. There are 15 residues in the CDR3. V lost 6 bases to trimming and J lost 2 bases; unmatched junction nucleotides: 9. CDR1 and CDR2 (germline): SNHLY, FYNNEI. The CDR3 loop reads CASRAGLGWPYEQYF. The CDR3 DNA reads as TGTGCCAGCAGGGCGGGACTAGGGTGGCCCTACGAGCAGTACTTC.